The 8 T cell receptor beta chains given below trace back to one sample, sequenced in a study of cytomegalovirus exposure and HLA in healthy donors. PCR employed 60 Vbeta and 13 Jbeta primers. The repertoire was sequenced with immunoSEQ multiplex PCR; TCRdb's copy has only in-frame clones and lacks some. The table includes 60,000 to 65,000 clones, around 80% detected once. The sequencing sample was made of PBMCs. The receptors were sampled from a woman between 35 and 50 years old in good health and CMV-seropositive.

The rearrangement joins TRBV5-4 to TRBJ2-1; 8 bases are shared with TRBD1. Per germline, CDR1 SGHNT and CDR2 YYREEE (reference sequence). The V gene end was trimmed by 4 bases and the J gene end by 8 bases; junction bases not matched to a gene: 8. CDR3 length: 14 amino acids. This chain's CDR3 is CASSLTDRADEQFF. CDR3 nucleotide sequence: TGTGCCAGCAGCCTTACGGACAGGGCCGATGAGCAGTTCTTC.

This clone was seen a few times. V gene TRBV5-1 combines with J gene TRBJ2-5, with 9 bases fitting TRBD1. With 1 base clipped from V and 1 base from J, the junction kept 5 bases outside the gene matches. Germline CDR1 reads SGHRS; CDR2 reads YFSETQ. The CDR3 extends over 16 amino acids. CDR3 sequence reads: CASSLLGQGFQETQYF. The CDR3 bases are TGCGCCAGCAGCTTGCTAGGACAGGGGTTCCAAGAGACCCAGTACTTC.

The chain uses TRBV5-1 and TRBJ2-4, with D perhaps matching TRBD1 (6 bases). Germline CDR1 reads SGHRS; CDR2 reads YFSETQ. CDR3 length: 13 amino acids. V lost 0 bases to trimming and J lost 9 bases, with 10 bases between them. CDR3 coding DNA: TGCGCCAGCAGCTTGGAACAGGGTGGCATTCAGTACTTC. Translation: CASSLEQGGIQYF.

The chain couples TRBV5-1 to TRBJ2-5; 11 bases are shared with TRBD1. The end of the DNA fits TRBJ2-7 better, so the J call may be wrong. Germline CDR1 and CDR2: SGHRS and YFSETQ. There are 16 residues in the CDR3. CDR3 bases: TGCGCCAGCAGCTCTGGACAGGGGGCTGGATCCTACGAGCAGTACTTC. Protein sequence: CASSSGQGAGSYEQYF.

The genes are TRBV6-1 and TRBJ2-5; 7 bases are a match to TRBD2. The DNA end is more similar to TRBJ2-7, so the J call may be wrong. CDR3 size: 15 residues. Germline CDR1 is MNHNS and CDR2 is SASEGT. CDR3: CASSPLVGGGYEQYF. The CDR3, as DNA: TGTGCCAGCAGTCCCCTGGTCGGCGGGGGCTACGAGCAGTACTTC.

The V gene is TRBV6-5, the J gene TRBJ1-3; 9 bases align to TRBD1. V was clipped by 5 bases and J by 1 base; unmatched bases: 3. This CDR3 comprises 15 residues. Germline assignment: CDR1 MNHEY and CDR2 SVGAGI. The CDR3 DNA reads as TGTGCCAGCAGTGCACAGGGGGCATCTGGAAACACCATATATTTT. Encoded protein: CASSAQGASGNTIYF.

This chain joins TRBV5-1 and TRBJ1-6, with 7 bases aligning to TRBD1. Unmatched junction bases numbered 9, after V lost 6 bases and J lost 9 bases. The CDR3 is 14 amino acids. Per germline, CDR1 SGHRS and CDR2 YFSETQ. Here the CDR3 DNA reads TGCGCCAGCACGGCAGGGACAGTTCCTTCACCCCTCCACTTT. It translates to CASTAGTVPSPLHF. Drawing the rest from reference TRBV5-1 and TRBJ1-6, the complete variable domain is KAGVTQTPRYLIKTRGQQVTLSCSPISGHRSVSWYQQTPGQGLQFLFEYFSETQRNKGNFPGRFSGRQFSNSRSEMNVSTLELGDSALYLCASTAGTVPSPLHFGNGTRLTVT.

J is TRBJ1-1 and V is TRBV27; TRBD1 might be the D (5 bases). Trimming shortened V by 6 bases and J by 3 bases, and 23 bases separated the two germline ends. This CDR3 comprises 17 residues. Germline values: CDR1 MNHEY, CDR2 SMNVEV (reference sequence). Written as DNA, the CDR3 is TGTGCCAGCAGAAAACCCGGGGGAGTTCTCTCGGACACTGAAGCTTTCTTT. It codes for CASRKPGGVLSDTEAFF.